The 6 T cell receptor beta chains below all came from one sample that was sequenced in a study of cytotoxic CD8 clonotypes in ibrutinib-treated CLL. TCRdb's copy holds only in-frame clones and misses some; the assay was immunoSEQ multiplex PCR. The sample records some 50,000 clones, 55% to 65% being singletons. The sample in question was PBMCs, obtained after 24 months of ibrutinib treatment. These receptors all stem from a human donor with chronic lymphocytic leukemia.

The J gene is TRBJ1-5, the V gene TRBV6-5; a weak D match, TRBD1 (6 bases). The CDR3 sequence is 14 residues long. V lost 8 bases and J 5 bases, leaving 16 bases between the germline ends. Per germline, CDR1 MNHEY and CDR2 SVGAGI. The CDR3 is CASQSGAKYQPQHF. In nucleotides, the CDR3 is TGTGCCAGCCAGTCAGGGGCCAAGTATCAGCCCCAGCATTTT.

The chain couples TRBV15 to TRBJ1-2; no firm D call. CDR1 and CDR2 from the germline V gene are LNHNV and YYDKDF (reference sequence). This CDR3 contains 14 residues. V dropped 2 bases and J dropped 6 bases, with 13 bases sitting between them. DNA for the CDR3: TGTGCCACCAGCAGATCTCGGGAGTGGGATGGCTACACCTTC. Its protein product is CATSRSREWDGYTF.

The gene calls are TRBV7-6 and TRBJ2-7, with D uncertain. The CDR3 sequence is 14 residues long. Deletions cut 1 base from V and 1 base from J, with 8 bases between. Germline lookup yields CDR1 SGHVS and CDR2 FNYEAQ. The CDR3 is CASSLGLGSYEQYF. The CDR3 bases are TGTGCCAGCAGCTTAGGCTTAGGGTCCTACGAGCAGTACTTC.

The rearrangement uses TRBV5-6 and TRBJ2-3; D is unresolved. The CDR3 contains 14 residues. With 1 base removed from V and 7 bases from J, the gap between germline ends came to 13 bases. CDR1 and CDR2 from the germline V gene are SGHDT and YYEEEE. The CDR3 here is CASSLPQLAYTQYF. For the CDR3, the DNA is TGTGCCAGCAGCTTGCCCCAACTTGCTTATACGCAGTATTTT. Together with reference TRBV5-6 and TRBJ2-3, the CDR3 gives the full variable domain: DAGVTQSPTHLIKTRGQQVTLRCSPKSGHDTVSWYQQALGQGPQFIFQYYEEEERQRGNFPDRFSGHQFPNYSSELNVNALLLGDSALYLCASSLPQLAYTQYFGPGTRLTVL.

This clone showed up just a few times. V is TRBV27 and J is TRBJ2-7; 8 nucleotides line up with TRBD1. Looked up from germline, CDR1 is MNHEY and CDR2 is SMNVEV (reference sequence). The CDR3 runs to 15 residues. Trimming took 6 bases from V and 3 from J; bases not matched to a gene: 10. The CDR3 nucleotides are TGTGCCAGCAGCTATGACAGGGGATCCTACTACGAGCAGTACTTC. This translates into CASSYDRGSYYEQYF.

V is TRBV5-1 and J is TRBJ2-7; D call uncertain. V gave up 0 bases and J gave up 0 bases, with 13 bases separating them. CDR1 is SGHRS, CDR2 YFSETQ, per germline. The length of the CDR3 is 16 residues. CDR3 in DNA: TGCGCCAGCAGCTTGGCCAACGAGGCCTTCTCCTACGAGCAGTACTTC. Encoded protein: CASSLANEAFSYEQYF.